This T cell receptor (beta chain) was recorded in a study of spatial heterogeneity in lung cancer. Time point of the sample: sample taken at primary tumor resection. The input material, whole RNA from tumor, nontumor lung or frozen PBMC, was sequenced unsorted. This clonotype was observed many times. Found in a library prepared for alpha chains, this beta chain is an off-target read, and its abundance has little meaning. The CDR3 sequence is 16 residues long. CDR1 GTSNPN and CDR2 SVGIG come from the germline V gene (reference sequence). Germline trimming cut 4 bases from V and 7 bases from J; bases unmatched to any gene: 18. One entry per CDR3 protein, called by TCRdb with MiXCR from the 5' RACE reads. The top ten clones hold 20% to 30% of a sample with 6,900 or so distinct CDR3 sequences, approximately 3.8% of them seen once.

Sequencing was performed on normal lung tissue next to the tumor, taken at surgery. The receptor comes from a female donor with early-stage non-small cell lung cancer. This rearrangement joins TRBV30 to TRBJ1-1, with TRBD1 identical over 7 bases. CDR3 nucleotide sequence: TGTGCCTGGACCCGCCTGCCGACCCGCCGGGACAGTGAAGCTTTCTTT. Protein product: CAWTRLPTRRDSEAFF.